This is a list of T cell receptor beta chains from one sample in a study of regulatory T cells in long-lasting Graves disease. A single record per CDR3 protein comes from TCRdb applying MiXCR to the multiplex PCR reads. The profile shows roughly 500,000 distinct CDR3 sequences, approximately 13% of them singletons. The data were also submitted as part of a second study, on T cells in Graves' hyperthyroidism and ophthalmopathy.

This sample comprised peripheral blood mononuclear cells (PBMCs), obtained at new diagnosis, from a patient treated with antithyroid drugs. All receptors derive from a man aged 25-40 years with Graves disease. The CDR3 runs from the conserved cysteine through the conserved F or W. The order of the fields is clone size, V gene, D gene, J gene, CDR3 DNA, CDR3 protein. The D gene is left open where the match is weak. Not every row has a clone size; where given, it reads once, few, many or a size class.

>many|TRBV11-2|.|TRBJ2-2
TGTGCCAGCAGCTCAGGACAAAACACCGGGGAGCTGTTTTTT
CASSSGQNTGELFF
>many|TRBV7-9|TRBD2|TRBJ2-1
TGTGCCAGCAGCTCCTTCCTGGCGGGAGTGGCCTATGAGCAGTTCTTC
CASSSFLAGVAYEQFF
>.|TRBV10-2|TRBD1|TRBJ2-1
TGCGCCAGCAGGGAGGGGGGACAGGGGGGATTCGATGAGCAGTTCTTC
CASREGGQGGFDEQFF
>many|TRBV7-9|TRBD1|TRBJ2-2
TGTGCCAGCAGCCCACAGGGGTGGCGCGGGGAGCTGTTTTTT
CASSPQGWRGELFF
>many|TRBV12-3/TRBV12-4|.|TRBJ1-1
TGTGCCAGCAGTGCCAGACAGAACACTGAAGCTTTCTTT
CASSARQNTEAFF
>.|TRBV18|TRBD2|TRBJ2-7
TGTGCCAGCTCACAGCGGGAGAGAAACGAGCAGTACTTC
CASSQRERNEQYF
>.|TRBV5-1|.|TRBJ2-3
TGTGCCAGCAGCTTGCTCCCATTCACAGATACGCAGTATTTT
CASSLLPFTDTQYF
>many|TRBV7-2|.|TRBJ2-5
TGTGCCAGCAGCGGGTACCAAGAGACCCAGTACTTC
CASSGYQETQYF
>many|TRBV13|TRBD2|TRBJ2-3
TGTGCCAGCAGCTTACAAGCGGGAGCGGTAGATACGCAGTATTTT
CASSLQAGAVDTQYF
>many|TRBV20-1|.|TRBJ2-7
TGCAGTGCTAGGGGGGGACTCTGGCTCGAGCAGTACTTC
CSARGGLWLEQYF
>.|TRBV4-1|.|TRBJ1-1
TGCGCCAGCAGCCAAGATCCCATACCGGCAGGAGGGACTGAAGCTTTCTTT
CASSQDPIPAGGTEAFF
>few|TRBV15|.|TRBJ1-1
TGTGCCACCAGCAACCAGAGACATACTGAAGCTTTCTTT
CATSNQRHTEAFF
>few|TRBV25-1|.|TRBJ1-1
TGTGCCAGCTCTTTTTTGCATGAAGCTTTCTTT
CASSFLHEAFF
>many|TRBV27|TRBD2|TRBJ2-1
TGTGCCAGCAGGGAGACTAGCGGAATGTACAATGAGCAGTTCTTC
CASRETSGMYNEQFF
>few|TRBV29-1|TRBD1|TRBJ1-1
TGCAGCGCCGGGACAGGGAGAGCTGAAGCTTTCTTT
CSAGTGRAEAFF
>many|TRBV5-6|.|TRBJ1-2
TGTGCCAGCAGCTTGGCCTCGAGGTGGAAGGGGTATGGCTACACCTTC
CASSLASRWKGYGYTF
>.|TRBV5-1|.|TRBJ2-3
TGCGCCAGCAGCCAGACTGCGCTGAAAGATACGCAGTATTTT
CASSQTALKDTQYF
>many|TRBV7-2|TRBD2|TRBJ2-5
TGTGCCAGCAGCCAAGGACTAGCGGTGGGGGGGACCCAGTACTTC
CASSQGLAVGGTQYF
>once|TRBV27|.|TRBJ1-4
TGTGCCAGCAGTTTATCGGTCTCAGGGGCCCATTCCAAACTGTTTTTT
CASSLSVSGAHSKLFF
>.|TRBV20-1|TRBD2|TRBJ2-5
TGCAGTGCTAGAGACGCGGGAGCTCGGGAGACCCAGTACTTC
CSARDAGARETQYF
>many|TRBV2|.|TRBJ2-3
TGTGCCAGCAGTAGGAGTTTTGGGGCAGATACGCAGTATTTT
CASSRSFGADTQYF
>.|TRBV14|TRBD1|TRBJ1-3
TGTGCCAGCAGCTCCGGGACAGGTGCTGGAAACACCATATATTTT
CASSSGTGAGNTIYF
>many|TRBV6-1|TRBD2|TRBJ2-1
TGTGCCAGCACTACCCAATGGACTAGCGGTTCGGGGGAGCAGTTCTTC
CASTTQWTSGSGEQFF
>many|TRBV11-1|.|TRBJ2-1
TGTGCCAGCAGCTTGGGGGATCAGGGAGGCTACAATGAGCAGTTCTTC
CASSLGDQGGYNEQFF